Below are 13 T cell receptor beta chains sequenced from a single sample in a study of neurological immune-mediated disorders. From the 5' RACE reads, TCRdb called clonotypes with MiXCR, one entry per CDR3 protein. The top ten clones hold approximately 7.5% of a sample with under 85,000 distinct CDR3 sequences, 14% of them seen once. The sequenced material came from PBMCs. The receptors were sampled from a woman in her fifties or sixties in good health.

This clonotype was counted at least ten times. The chain has TRBV12-3 or TRBV12-4 and TRBJ1-1; no clear D. The V gene lost 2 bases and the J gene lost 1 base, with 5 bases spanning the gap. This CDR3 is 13 amino acids long. CDR3 DNA sequence: TGTGCCAGCAGTTTATGGGGGAACACTGAAGCTTTCTTT. It is translated as CASSLWGNTEAFF.

The chain has TRBV7-8 and TRBJ2-7, with D possibly matching TRBD2 (5 bases). Per germline, CDR1 SGHVS and CDR2 FQNEAQ. Deletions cut 5 bases from V and 2 bases from J, with 13 bases between. The CDR3 totals 14 residues. The chain's CDR3 is CASSNLGLTYEQYF. The CDR3 DNA is TGTGCCAGCAGCAACCTCGGACTTACCTACGAGCAGTACTTC.

A note on this clonotype: Germline is not matched at one junction end, which may reflect a read error. This chain links TRBV6-1 with TRBJ2-2; maybe TRBD1 (6 bases). The CDR3 is made up of 16 amino acids. The germline gives CDR1 MNHNS, CDR2 SASEGT. CDR3 region: CSSSRQVSKNTGELFF. In nucleotides, the CDR3 is TGTTCCAGCAGTAGACAGGTTTCAAAAAACACCGGGGAGCTGTTTTTT.

Of note for this clonotype: This could be a read error, since a much larger clone is one nucleotide away. The chain recombines TRBV12-3 or TRBV12-4 with TRBJ1-6; D is possibly TRBD1 (6 bases). There are 15 residues in the CDR3. CDR3 DNA sequence: TGTGCCATCAGTTTAAAGTGGCAGGGGAGTTCACCCCTCCACTTT. Protein sequence: CAISLKWQGSSPLHF.

This clonotype was picked up many times. V gene TRBV9 combines with J gene TRBJ1-1; maybe TRBD1 (6 bases). CDR1 is SGDLS and CDR2 is YYNGEE in the germline V gene. Between the trimmed V and J ends, which lost 0 bases and 0 bases, there was a span of 15 bases. This CDR3 spans 17 amino acids. CDR3 coding DNA: TGTGCCAGCAGCGTAGGGGTCACAGGGAACCTGAACACTGAAGCTTTCTTT. Residues: CASSVGVTGNLNTEAFF.

V and J are TRBV29-1 and TRBJ2-7; 7 positions agree with TRBD1. Losses at the gene ends were 6 bases for V and 3 bases for J; bases not matched to a gene: 5. Germline V gene sequence: CDR1 SQVTM, CDR2 ANQGSEA. This CDR3 contains 12 residues. The CDR3 nucleotides are TGCAGCGTCCTGGACAGGCGCTACGAGCAGTACGTC. This codes for CSVLDRRYEQYV.

This clonotype has ten or more counts. V and J are TRBV7-9 and TRBJ1-1; 9 bases fit TRBD1. In germline, CDR1 is SEHNR, CDR2 FQNEAQ (reference sequence). CDR3 length equals 15 residues. The junction had 5 bases not matched to a gene; V was cut back by 5 bases and J by 1 base. For the CDR3, the DNA is TGTGCCAGCAGCCCCTTGACAGGGGGGAACACTGAAGCTTTCTTT. Protein product: CASSPLTGGNTEAFF.

This clonotype was counted between two and nine times. The chain couples TRBV5-1 to TRBJ1-2; 10 bases align to TRBD1. The V segment lost 4 bases and the J segment 4 bases; nucleotides outside the gene matches: 7. This CDR3 spans 15 amino acids. The germline CDR1 and CDR2 sequences are SGHRS and YFSETQ. CDR3 nucleotide sequence: TGCGCCAGCAGCCTTAGACAGGGGGCTGGCTATGGCTACACCTTC. Its translation: CASSLRQGAGYGYTF.

This clonotype has ten or more counts. This chain uses TRBV7-9 with TRBJ1-2; 8 nucleotides line up with TRBD1. There are 14 residues in the CDR3. Per germline, CDR1 SEHNR and CDR2 FQNEAQ (reference sequence). V lost 5 bases, J lost 5 bases, and 7 bases stayed unmatched. The CDR3 bases are TGTGCCAGCAGCCTCGGACAGGGTGTGTATGGCTACACCTTC. Translated, it gives CASSLGQGVYGYTF.

This clonotype was counted between two and nine times. The V call is TRBV28, the J call TRBJ1-1; D uncertain. Trimming left V 1 base short and J 11 bases short, with 14 bases between. The CDR3 runs to 13 residues. Germline loops: CDR1 MDHEN, CDR2 SYDVKM. CDR3 amino acids: CASSLSIVPAAFF. The CDR3 nucleotides read TGTGCCAGCAGTTTATCTATAGTACCTGCTGCTTTCTTT.

Many counts were recorded for this clonotype. The chain recombines TRBV28 with TRBJ1-1; D gene uncertain. Trimming pared 4 bases from V and 4 bases from J, leaving 10 bases between. There are 13 residues in the CDR3. Germline V gives CDR1 MDHEN, CDR2 SYDVKM. The CDR3 DNA is TGTGCCAGCAGTTCCCGGGCCATCACTGAAGCTTTCTTT. This sequence encodes CASSSRAITEAFF.

The table lists this clonotype with many counts. The chain combines TRBV20-1 with TRBJ2-5, with D uncertain. The CDR3 has 13 residues. Trimming removed 0 bases from V and 2 bases from J, with 7 bases in between. Germline V gives CDR1 DFQATT, CDR2 SNEGSKA (reference sequence). The CDR3 DNA reads TGCAGTGCTAGAGATAGCTCTCAAGAGACCCAGTACTTC. Protein: CSARDSSQETQYF.

This clonotype was picked up many times. This chain joins TRBV7-2 and TRBJ2-5; 13 bases are shared with TRBD2. The germline V gene encodes CDR1 SGHTA and CDR2 FQGNSA. V was clipped by 5 bases and J by 4 bases; unmatched bases: 4. The CDR3 contains 15 residues. In nucleotides, the CDR3 is TGTGCCAGCAGCCGCGGACTAGCGGGGGCAGAGACCCAGTACTTC. It translates to CASSRGLAGAETQYF.